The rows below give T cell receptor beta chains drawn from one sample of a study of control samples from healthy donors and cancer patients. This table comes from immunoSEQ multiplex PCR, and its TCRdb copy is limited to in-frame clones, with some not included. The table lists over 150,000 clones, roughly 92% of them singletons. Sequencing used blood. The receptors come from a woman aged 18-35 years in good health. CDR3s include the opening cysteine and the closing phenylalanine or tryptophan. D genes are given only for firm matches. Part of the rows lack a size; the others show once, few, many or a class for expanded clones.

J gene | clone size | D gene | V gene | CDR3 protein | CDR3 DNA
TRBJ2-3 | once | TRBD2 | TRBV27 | CASSLSLAGEDTQYF | TGTGCCAGCAGTTTATCTCTAGCGGGAGAAGATACGCAGTATTTT
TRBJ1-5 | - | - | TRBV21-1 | CASLKNQPQHF | TGTGCCAGCCTAAAGAATCAGCCCCAGCATTTT
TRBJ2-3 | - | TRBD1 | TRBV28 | CASNRGTTDTQYF | TGTGCCAGCAACAGGGGAACCACAGATACGCAGTATTTT
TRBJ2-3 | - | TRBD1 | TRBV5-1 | CASSERPDRGTDTQYF | TGCGCCAGCAGCGAGAGGCCGGACAGGGGCACAGATACGCAGTATTTT
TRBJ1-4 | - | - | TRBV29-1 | CSVAGFGEKLFF | TGCAGCGTTGCAGGGTTCGGGGAAAAACTGTTTTTT
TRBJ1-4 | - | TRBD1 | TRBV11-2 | CASSFGQGIILEKLFF | TGTGCCAGCAGCTTTGGACAGGGGATCATTCTTGAAAAACTGTTTTTT
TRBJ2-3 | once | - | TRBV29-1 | CSVEDPQGGTDTQYF | TGCAGCGTTGAAGATCCCCAGGGAGGCACAGATACGCAGTATTTT
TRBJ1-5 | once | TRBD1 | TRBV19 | CASISTGGNQPQHF | TGTGCCAGTATTTCAACAGGGGGAAACCAGCCCCAGCATTTT
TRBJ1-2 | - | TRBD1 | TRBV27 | CASTLQGAVYGYTF | TGTGCCAGCACTTTACAGGGGGCGGTCTATGGCTACACCTTC
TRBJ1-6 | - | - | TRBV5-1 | CASSLALVGGGSPLHF | TGCGCCAGCAGCTTGGCCTTGGTAGGCGGGGGATCACCCCTCCACTTT
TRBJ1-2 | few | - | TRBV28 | CASSPGVYGYTF | TGTGCCAGCAGTCCAGGAGTCTATGGCTACACCTTC
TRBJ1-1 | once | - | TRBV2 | CASSIQGITEAFF | TGTGCCAGCAGCATACAGGGTATCACTGAAGCTTTCTTT
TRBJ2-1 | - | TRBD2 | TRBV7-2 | CASSLVNLASGNSDEQFF | TGTGCCAGCAGCTTAGTAAATTTGGCTAGCGGGAATTCGGATGAGCAGTTCTTC
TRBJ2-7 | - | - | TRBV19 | CASSMFRGGFYEQYF | TGTGCCAGTAGTATGTTCAGGGGAGGGTTCTACGAGCAGTACTTC
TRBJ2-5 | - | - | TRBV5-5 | CASSSSRETQYF | TGTGCCAGCAGCTCGAGCCGAGAGACCCAGTACTTC
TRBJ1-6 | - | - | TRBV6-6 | CASSYSPGDSPLHF | TGTGCCAGCAGTTACTCCCCCGGGGATTCACCCCTCCACTTT
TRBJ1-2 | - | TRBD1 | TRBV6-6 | CASSNPDRVSGYTF | TGTGCCAGCAGTAACCCCGACAGGGTCTCTGGCTACACCTTC